These 27 T cell receptor beta chains were all obtained from the same sample, sequenced in a study of OX40 agonist ivuxolimab in advanced cancers. Library preparation used the immunoSEQ multiplex PCR assay. TCRdb provides this immuneACCESS table in a form limited to in-frame rearrangements. Some clones are lacking; in checked studies, under half of them reflect an unresolved V gene, and why the rest are absent is not known. Present in this sample are some 150,000 clones, 85% to 95% of which were seen just once. Approximately 0.93% of the sample belongs to the ten largest clones. Sequenced material: CD4+ or CD8+ T cells sorted from blood, taken in a trial of the OX40 agonist ivuxolimab. The receptors were gathered from an adult with an advanced solid tumor such as melanoma, head and neck, liver or kidney cancer.

This chain uses TRBV19 with TRBJ2-7; D tentatively reads TRBD1 or TRBD2 (7 bases each). Trimming pared 4 bases from V and 5 bases from J, leaving 18 bases between. The CDR3 sequence is 15 residues long. Germline V CDR1 and CDR2: LNHDA, SQIVND (reference sequence). The CDR3 spells CASSRIGAGGDEQYF. The CDR3 DNA is TGTGCCAGTAGTAGGATTGGGGCAGGGGGGGACGAGCAGTACTTC.

The chain is built from TRBV5-1 and TRBJ1-2, with D unresolved. Trimming shortened V by 0 bases and J by 8 bases, and 5 bases separated the two germline ends. Per the germline V gene, CDR1 is SGHRS and CDR2 is YFSETQ. The length of the CDR3 is 11 residues. The CDR3 nucleotides are TGCGCCAGCAGCTTGGGCGGAGGCTACACCTTC. Its protein is CASSLGGGYTF.

This chain uses TRBV19 with TRBJ2-1, with D possibly being TRBD2 (6 bases). Trimming shortened V by 5 bases and J by 8 bases, and 13 bases separated the two germline ends. CDR3 size: 13 residues. Germline CDR1 and CDR2: LNHDA and SQIVND (reference sequence). CDR3 residues: CASSPPSVYEQFF. Here the CDR3 DNA reads TGTGCCAGTAGTCCCCCTAGCGTCTATGAGCAGTTCTTC. The full variable domain, rest sourced from reference TRBV19 and TRBJ2-1, is DGGITQSPKYLFRKEGQNVTLSCEQNLNHDAMYWYRQDPGQGLRLIYYSQIVNDFQKGDIAEGYSVSREKKESFPLTVTSAQKNPTAFYLCASSPPSVYEQFFGPGTRLTVL.

The chain recombines TRBV19 with TRBJ1-1, with D hard to call. The CDR3 runs 13 residues. The germline V and J ends were trimmed by 5 bases and 1 base, with 8 bases remaining between them. Per the germline V gene, CDR1 is LNHDA and CDR2 is SQIVND (reference sequence). The CDR3 region is CASSSQANTEAFF. The CDR3 region has the DNA TGTGCCAGTAGTTCCCAGGCGAACACTGAAGCTTTCTTT.

This rearrangement joins TRBV2 to TRBJ1-5; 8 bases map to TRBD1. Looked up from germline, CDR1 is SNHLY and CDR2 is FYNNEI. This CDR3 is built from 13 residues. V lost 7 bases, J lost 4 bases, and 3 bases stayed unmatched. CDR3 protein: CASNGQGNQPQHF. In nucleotides, the CDR3 is TGTGCCAGCAATGGACAGGGAAATCAGCCCCAGCATTTT. Filled out from reference TRBV2 and TRBJ1-5, the complete variable domain reads EPEVTQTPSHQVTQMGQEVILRCVPISNHLYFYWYRQILGQKVEFLVSFYNNEISEKSEIFDDQFSVERPDGSNFTLKIRSTKLEDSAMYFCASNGQGNQPQHFGDGTRLSIL.

The chain joins TRBV7-8 to TRBJ1-6, with a tentative D call TRBD1 (6 bases). Germline V gene lookup returns CDR1 SGHVS and CDR2 FQNEAQ. V was clipped by 5 bases and J by 5 bases, with 19 bases between them. The CDR3 covers 17 residues. The CDR3 bases are TGTGCCAGCAGCCCACAGAAGGGGGGGACTGATAATTCACCCCTCCACTTT. This translates into CASSPQKGGTDNSPLHF.

The CDR3 coding sequence is TGTGCCACCAGCAGAGATTTCGGGGGGTTGACCTACGAGCAGTACTTC. Its protein is CATSRDFGGLTYEQYF. The J gene is TRBJ2-7, the V gene TRBV15; TRBD2 matches at 7 bases. From germline, CDR1 is LNHNV and CDR2 YYDKDF (reference sequence). The CDR3 loop spans 16 amino acids. V dropped 0 bases and J dropped 2; count of bases not matched to a gene: 7.

The genes are TRBV7-2 and TRBJ1-1; D perhaps matches TRBD1 (6 bases). CDR1 SGHTA and CDR2 FQGNSA come from the germline V gene. This CDR3 has 13 amino acids. V was trimmed by 5 bases and J by 5 bases, leaving 12 bases between them. In DNA form, the CDR3 reads TGTGCCAGCAGCCCTACAGGGAATACTGAAGCTTTCTTT. Protein sequence: CASSPTGNTEAFF.

The chain is built from TRBV7-9 and TRBJ1-2; D is possibly TRBD1 (6 bases). Trimming removed 5 bases at V and 6 bases at J, with 13 bases between. Germline CDR1 SEHNR, CDR2 FQNEAQ (reference sequence). This CDR3 contains 13 residues. CDR3 loop: CASSALEGDGYTF. CDR3 bases: TGTGCCAGCAGCGCTCTCGAGGGGGATGGCTACACCTTC.

The chain carries TRBV7-2 and TRBJ2-3; 10 nucleotides agree with TRBD1. Germline V gives CDR1 SGHTA, CDR2 FQGNSA. The CDR3 spans 16 residues. The ends lost 0 bases at V and 1 base at J; junction bases unmatched: 1. CDR3 in amino acids: CASSLAGTGGTDTQYF. The CDR3 coding sequence is TGTGCCAGCAGCTTAGCGGGGACAGGGGGCACAGATACGCAGTATTTT. Looking up the rest from reference TRBV7-2 and TRBJ2-3 gives the full variable domain: GAGVSQSPSNKVTEKGKDVELRCDPISGHTALYWYRQSLGQGLEFLIYFQGNSAPDKSGLPSDRFSAERTGGSVSTLTIQRTQQEDSAVYLCASSLAGTGGTDTQYFGPGTRLTVL.

The genes are TRBV7-2 and TRBJ2-7; D is unresolved. Looked up from germline, CDR1 is SGHTA and CDR2 is FQGNSA. The CDR3 covers 11 residues. V was trimmed by 5 bases and J by 1 base, leaving 3 bases between them. The CDR3 nucleotides read TGTGCCAGCAGCCCGTCCTACGAGCAGTACTTC. It is translated as CASSPSYEQYF.

This chain connects TRBV19 to TRBJ2-2, with D possibly being TRBD1 (7 bases). CDR1 and CDR2 from the germline V gene are LNHDA and SQIVND (reference sequence). There are 14 residues in the CDR3. The germline V and J ends were trimmed by 7 bases and 5 bases, with 14 bases remaining between them. CDR3: CASKRAGGTGELFF. CDR3 in DNA: TGTGCCAGTAAGCGGGCAGGGGGAACCGGGGAGCTGTTTTTT.

V gene TRBV11-2 combines with J gene TRBJ1-3, with D possibly matching TRBD1 (5 bases). Trimming removed 8 bases from V and 0 bases from J, with 11 bases in between. The CDR3 covers 14 residues. Germline V gives CDR1 SGHAT, CDR2 FQNNGV. For the CDR3, the DNA is TGTGCCAGCCTTGGGGCCCGCTCTGGAAACACCATATATTTT. Amino acid sequence: CASLGARSGNTIYF.

The gene calls are TRBV6-6 and TRBJ2-7; tentatively, D is TRBD1 (5 bases). Germline lookup yields CDR1 MNHNY and CDR2 SVGAGI (reference sequence). Trimming pared 5 bases from V and 1 base from J, leaving 9 bases between. The CDR3 spans 13 residues. CDR3 sequence reads: CASSRGSSYEQYF. CDR3 bases: TGTGCCAGCAGTAGGGGATCTTCCTACGAGCAGTACTTC.

The chain recombines TRBV7-3 with TRBJ2-3; 10 nucleotides align to TRBD2. The CDR3 length is 16 residues. The germline V gene has CDR1 SGHTA and CDR2 FQGTGA. Trimming removed 4 bases from V and 1 base from J; junction bases left unmatched: 5. The CDR3 DNA follows: TGTGCCAGCAGCTCGGGACTAGCGTCCCGCACAGATACGCAGTATTTT. This translates into CASSSGLASRTDTQYF.

This chain joins TRBV7-9 and TRBJ2-7, with D unresolved. The CDR3 covers 14 residues. Germline lookup yields CDR1 SEHNR and CDR2 FQNEAQ (reference sequence). The ends were cut back, 3 bases at V and 2 bases at J, with 11 bases in the middle. In DNA form, the CDR3 reads TGTGCCAGCAGCTTTGGTGGGCGGACCTACGAGCAGTACTTC. It is translated as CASSFGGRTYEQYF.

The CDR3 here is CASTTGSYGYTF. CDR3 nucleotides: TGTGCCAGCACCACCGGGTCCTATGGCTACACCTTC. The rearrangement uses TRBV28 and TRBJ1-2; D not certain. The CDR3 loop spans 12 amino acids. The V gene's germline CDR1 is MDHEN and CDR2 SYDVKM. The V and J ends lost 7 bases and 4 bases respectively, with 10 bases between them.

This chain joins TRBV7-8 and TRBJ2-7, with D unclear. V was trimmed by 5 bases and J by 0 bases, leaving 11 bases between them. Germline CDR1 reads SGHVS; CDR2 reads FQNEAQ. The CDR3 length is 14 residues. The CDR3 DNA reads TGTGCCAGCAGCGCATCATGGGGCTCCTACGAGCAGTACTTC. Residues: CASSASWGSYEQYF.

V gene TRBV11-3 combines with J gene TRBJ2-5; 9 nucleotides align to TRBD2. Germline CDR1 SGHNT, CDR2 YENEEA. There are 15 residues in the CDR3. The junction had 4 bases not matched to a gene; V was cut back by 1 base and J by 4 bases. Here the CDR3 DNA reads TGTGCCAGCAGCTTAGGTCTGACTAGCGGAGAGACCCAGTACTTC. It specifies CASSLGLTSGETQYF. Complete variable domain (other parts from reference TRBV11-3 and TRBJ2-5): EAGVVQSPRYKIIEKKQPVAFWCNPISGHNTLYWYLQNLGQGPELLIRYENEEAVDDSQLPKDRFSAERLKGVDSTLKIQPAELGDSAVYLCASSLGLTSGETQYFGPGTRLLVL.

V usage is TRBV5-6 and J usage is TRBJ2-5; no definite D call. The CDR3 has 11 residues. V lost 4 bases, J lost 5 bases, and 6 bases lay in between. Germline values: CDR1 SGHDT, CDR2 YYEEEE. The CDR3 sequence: CASSHEETQYF. Written as DNA, the CDR3 is TGTGCCAGCAGCCACGAGGAGACCCAGTACTTC.

The chain is built from TRBV18 and TRBJ1-2, with D possibly being TRBD1 (5 bases). The CDR3 has 13 residues. Trimming pared 3 bases from V and 6 bases from J, leaving 11 bases between. Germline V gene sequence: CDR1 KGHSH, CDR2 LQKENI. The CDR3 protein is CASSPGPEDGYTF. CDR3 bases: TGTGCCAGCTCACCGGGACCAGAGGATGGCTACACCTTC.

The chain employs TRBV11-2 and TRBJ1-2, with a weak D call TRBD1 (5 bases). The CDR3 is made up of 12 amino acids. Germline V gene data show CDR1 as SGHAT and CDR2 as FQNNGV. V dropped 5 bases and J dropped 5 bases, with 9 bases sitting between them. The CDR3 sequence: CASSLGGYGYTF. Here the CDR3 DNA reads TGTGCCAGCAGCCTGGGGGGGTATGGCTACACCTTC.

The CDR3 DNA reads as TGTGCCAGCAGTCCAATGACAGGGGTTGACACCGGGGAGCTGTTTTTT. This codes for CASSPMTGVDTGELFF. This rearrangement joins TRBV27 to TRBJ2-2; TRBD1 matches 8 bases. This CDR3 is 16 amino acids long. CDR1 and CDR2 (germline): MNHEY, SMNVEV (reference sequence). The V and J ends lost 5 bases and 3 bases, in that order; junction bases with no gene match: 8.

This chain joins TRBV6-5 and TRBJ1-1; D not certain. Looked up from germline, CDR1 is MNHEY and CDR2 is SVGAGI. The CDR3 totals 13 residues. Deletions cut 6 bases from V and 5 bases from J, with 13 bases between. The CDR3 loop reads CASSRRGGTEAFF. CDR3 nucleotide sequence: TGTGCCAGCAGCCGTCGGGGTGGAACTGAAGCTTTCTTT.

This rearrangement joins TRBV27 to TRBJ2-1; D could derive from TRBD1 or TRBD2 (5 bases each). The CDR3 runs to 16 residues. The V end was cut by 6 bases, the J end by 2 bases, with 17 bases between. CDR1 MNHEY and CDR2 SMNVEV come from the germline V gene (reference sequence). The CDR3 is CASRGYRDAAYNEQFF. The CDR3, as DNA: TGTGCCAGCAGAGGTTATCGGGACGCAGCCTACAATGAGCAGTTCTTC.

This CDR3 reads CASSLTTGADTGELFF. CDR3 bases: TGTGCCAGCTCACTTACGACAGGGGCGGACACCGGGGAGCTGTTTTTT. The J gene is TRBJ2-2, the V gene TRBV18; TRBD1 agrees at 8 bases. V dropped 4 bases and J dropped 3; count of bases not matched to a gene: 7. Germline assignment: CDR1 KGHSH and CDR2 LQKENI. This CDR3 contains 16 residues.

The table lists this clone with a count of one. V is TRBV27 and J is TRBJ2-5; D might be TRBD1 (5 bases). Trimming removed 4 bases at V and 3 bases at J, with 9 bases between. Germline loops: CDR1 MNHEY, CDR2 SMNVEV (reference sequence). The CDR3 length is 13 residues. The CDR3 region is CASSSGFEETQYF. The CDR3, as DNA: TGTGCCAGCAGTTCAGGGTTCGAAGAGACCCAGTACTTC.